This TCR beta chain was documented in a study of T cells after yellow fever vaccination. V was cut by 4 bases and J by 5 bases, with 12 bases left in between. This CDR3 contains 13 residues. Germline V gene sequence: CDR1 SGHRS, CDR2 YFSETQ. This clonotype was seen only a few times. TCRdb used MiXCR to reprocess the 5' RACE reads, holding one entry per CDR3 protein. The table records over 250,000 distinct CDR3 sequences, approximately 5.2% of them present only once. V usage is TRBV5-1 and J usage is TRBJ1-1, with D maybe TRBD1 (5 bases). This sequence originates from a man aged 18 to 30 who received the YFV17D yellow fever vaccine. Sequenced material: CD4+ T cells sorted from PBMCs, taken on the day of the yellow fever booster vaccination. CDR3 protein: CASSPGASTEAFF. Written as DNA, the CDR3 is TGCGCCAGCAGCCCTGGGGCATCGACTGAAGCTTTCTTT.